This TCR beta chain was documented in a study of shared clonotypes between healthy human individuals. Clones were read by immunoSEQ multiplex PCR, and TCRdb kept only the in-frame ones, dropping some. The sample gives approximately 620,000 clones, about 96% of which show up once; about 0.06% is in the top ten. The study, taken as a whole, reports: Clonotypes that were shared across a handful of donors made up around 5% of naive CD4 clonotypes. Naive subsets tended to show greater estimated richness than memory subsets.

Remarks on this clone: The target antigen is unknown.

Trimming cost V 9 bases and J 5 bases, with 8 bases left between them. This CDR3 has 11 amino acids. Germline V gene lookup returns CDR1 LGHNA and CDR2 YNFKEQ. Material for sequencing was naive CD4+ T cells sorted from blood. The subset: CD45RA+ positively selected. This sequence was found in a woman younger than 45 in good health. The chain recombines TRBV4-2 with TRBJ2-1; D is ambiguous. CDR3: CASRANNEQFF. In DNA form, the CDR3 reads TGTGCCAGTAGGGCCAACAATGAGCAGTTCTTC.